This passage covers 8 T cell receptor beta chains from one sample sequenced in a study of T cell clonotyping in hematopoietic cell transplantation. This table comes from immunoSEQ multiplex PCR, and its TCRdb copy is limited to in-frame clones, with some not included. In the table there are a few thousand clones, around 80% of which are singletons. The material sequenced was PBMCs, taken 100 days after allogeneic stem cell transplant. These receptors all come from a male patient aged 45-60 years who had an allogeneic stem cell transplant from a related donor, so the T cells may come from the graft donor. Some clones in this sample may be carry-over from other donors' samples.

The rearrangement links TRBV19 to TRBJ2-7; D is perhaps TRBD1 (6 bases). V lost 4 bases to trimming and J lost 6 bases, with 13 bases between them. The CDR3 is made up of 13 amino acids. Germline lookup yields CDR1 LNHDA and CDR2 SQIVND (reference sequence). This CDR3 reads CASSTGEGGEQYF. The CDR3 bases are TGTGCCAGTAGTACAGGGGAAGGAGGCGAGCAGTACTTC.

This clone showed up just once. The chain carries TRBV6-6 and TRBJ2-7, with 8 nucleotides matching TRBD1. The V and J ends lost 6 bases and 5 bases, in that order; junction bases with no gene match: 9. This CDR3 region has 14 residues. Germline lookup yields CDR1 MNHNY and CDR2 SVGAGI (reference sequence). CDR3: CASSPHWTGHEQYF. The CDR3 DNA sequence: TGTGCCAGCAGCCCACACTGGACAGGGCACGAGCAGTACTTC.

The genes are TRBV2 and TRBJ2-7, with D possibly being TRBD1 (5 bases). Germline CDR1 is SNHLY and CDR2 is FYNNEI. This CDR3 is 13 amino acids long. Deletions cut 6 bases from V and 2 bases from J, with 11 bases between. CDR3 sequence: CASSPTVTYEQYF. The CDR3 DNA is TGTGCCAGCAGCCCGACAGTAACCTACGAGCAGTACTTC.

This chain uses TRBV6-5 with TRBJ2-1; D gene ambiguous. The germline V and J ends were trimmed by 5 bases and 1 base, with 9 bases remaining between them. The CDR3 covers 14 residues. CDR1 and CDR2 from the germline V gene are MNHEY and SVGAGI. DNA of the CDR3: TGTGCCAGCAGTCCCCCCGAGTCCTACAATGAGCAGTTCTTC. This translates into CASSPPESYNEQFF.

CDR3 coding DNA: TGTGCCAGCAGTTTATACAGGCTCTATGGCTACACCTTC. Translation: CASSLYRLYGYTF. The genes are TRBV28 and TRBJ1-2, with D possibly being TRBD1 (5 bases). V was trimmed by 1 base and J by 4 bases, leaving 7 bases between them. In germline, CDR1 is MDHEN, CDR2 SYDVKM. The length of the CDR3 is 13 residues.

The V and J genes are TRBV29-1 and TRBJ2-3; D ambiguous. Looked up from germline, CDR1 is SQVTM and CDR2 is ANQGSEA. This CDR3 spans 10 amino acids. The CDR3 DNA reads as TGCAGGGGAATTGGGGATACGCAGTATTTT. This gives the protein CRGIGDTQYF.

The chain carries TRBV15 and TRBJ1-1; the match to TRBD1 covers 7 bases. This CDR3 has 15 residues. Unmatched junction bases numbered 4, after V lost 1 base and J lost 2 bases. Looked up from germline, CDR1 is LNHNV and CDR2 is YYDKDF (reference sequence). The CDR3 loop reads CATSRAGTANTEAFF. The CDR3 bases are TGTGCCACCAGCAGAGCCGGGACAGCAAACACTGAAGCTTTCTTT.

The V and J genes are TRBV7-8 and TRBJ1-5, with no clear D. CDR1 is SGHVS, CDR2 FQNEAQ, per germline. The CDR3 sequence is 14 residues long. The germline V and J ends were trimmed by 1 base and 7 bases, with 11 bases remaining between them. The CDR3 reads CASSLVLGTQPQHF. The CDR3 region has the DNA TGTGCCAGCAGCTTAGTTTTGGGAACACAGCCCCAGCATTTT.